A single sample gave rise to the 3 T cell receptor beta chains below, sequenced in a study of blood T cell repertoires in COVID-19. Sequencing was performed with immunoSEQ multiplex PCR; in TCRdb, only in-frame clones are kept and a portion is missing. The table has some 100,000 clones, roughly 80% seen once. The source material was peripheral blood. These receptors came from an older woman with acute or convalescent COVID-19.

J is TRBJ2-4 and V is TRBV5-8, with D possibly TRBD1 on 6 matching bases. The CDR3 consists of 16 residues. Germline values: CDR1 SGHTS, CDR2 YDEGEE. The ends were cut back, 4 bases at V and 0 bases at J, with 14 bases in the middle. CDR3 protein: CASSPTGTLAKNIQYF. The DNA of the CDR3 is TGTGCCAGCAGCCCAACAGGGACGTTAGCCAAAAACATTCAGTACTTC.

V gene TRBV28 combines with J gene TRBJ1-1; D not resolved. There are 15 residues in the CDR3. The germline V gene has CDR1 MDHEN and CDR2 SYDVKM. Trimming left V 6 bases short and J 1 base short, with 15 bases between. CDR3 sequence: CASRSIWAQNTEAFF. Written as DNA, the CDR3 is TGTGCCAGCAGATCCATATGGGCACAGAACACTGAAGCTTTCTTT.

As DNA, the CDR3 is TGTGCCAGCAGCTTAGTACCCCCTTCCCATCGGAATTCACCCCTCCACTTT. Translation gives CASSLVPPSHRNSPLHF. The genes are TRBV7-2 and TRBJ1-6; D call uncertain. Germline V gives CDR1 SGHTA, CDR2 FQGNSA. CDR3 length equals 17 residues. Deletions cut 1 base from V and 7 bases from J, with 17 bases between.